These 28 T cell receptor beta chains originate from one sample sequenced in a study of T cell changes during pregnancy in multiple sclerosis. Method: immunoSEQ multiplex PCR; TCRdb's copy keeps in-frame clones and lacks some. The repertoire has about 79,000 clones, over 80% of them found once; the top ten carry about 0.45%. The sample consisted of CD4+ T cells from peripheral blood mononuclear cells, taken in the second trimester of pregnancy. These receptors were obtained from a female donor with multiple sclerosis, enrolled in a pregnancy study.

This clone was detected many times. The chain recombines TRBV29-1 with TRBJ2-7; possible D gene TRBD2, 5 bases. With 3 bases removed from V and 3 bases from J, the gap between germline ends came to 9 bases. From germline, CDR1 is SQVTM and CDR2 ANQGSEA. CDR3 length equals 12 residues. The CDR3 DNA sequence: TGCAGCGTTGATGGACTCAACTACGAGCAGTACTTC. Residues: CSVDGLNYEQYF.

This clone has just one count. The rearrangement links TRBV10-3 to TRBJ1-2, with a weak D call TRBD1 (6 bases). The length of the CDR3 is 13 residues. V shed 5 bases and J shed 8 bases, with 15 bases lying between them. CDR1 and CDR2 (germline): ENHRY, SYGVKD. CDR3 nucleotide sequence: TGTGCCATCAGTAAACAGGGTCTGGGGGGCTACACCTTC. It codes for CAISKQGLGGYTF.

This clone was observed a few times. V and J are TRBV14 and TRBJ1-1; D is undetermined. The CDR3 sequence is 13 residues long. Germline loops: CDR1 SGHDN, CDR2 FVKESK. Deletions cut 1 base from V and 5 bases from J, with 8 bases between. This CDR3 reads CASSQVVTTEAFF. The CDR3 coding sequence is TGTGCCAGCAGCCAAGTGGTTACTACTGAAGCTTTCTTT.

V usage is TRBV6-5 and J usage is TRBJ2-5; D remains ambiguous. Trimming shortened V by 6 bases and J by 5 bases, and 10 bases separated the two germline ends. Germline V gene sequence: CDR1 MNHEY, CDR2 SVGAGI. The CDR3 totals 12 residues. The CDR3 region is CASRVTAETQYF. For the CDR3, the DNA is TGTGCCAGCAGAGTCACTGCGGAGACCCAGTACTTC.

The V and J genes are TRBV7-8 and TRBJ2-1; tentatively, D is TRBD1 (6 bases). Trimming stripped 6 bases from V and 2 bases from J, with 11 bases between. The CDR3 spans 14 residues. Germline V gene sequence: CDR1 SGHVS, CDR2 FQNEAQ. CDR3 in amino acids: CASRPTGTYNEQFF. The CDR3 DNA is TGTGCCAGCAGGCCGACAGGAACCTACAATGAGCAGTTCTTC.

CDR3 nucleotides: TGTGCCAGCTCACCAACAAGCACTGAAGCTTTCTTT. This encodes CASSPTSTEAFF. The chain recombines TRBV18 with TRBJ1-1; D is ambiguous. The CDR3 has 12 residues. Germline V lookup: CDR1 KGHSH, CDR2 LQKENI. V was shortened by 2 bases and J by 4 bases, with 5 bases between the two germline ends.

This rearrangement joins TRBV7-2 to TRBJ1-2; D is unclear. Trimming left V 5 bases short and J 8 bases short, with 9 bases between. Germline V gene sequence: CDR1 SGHTA, CDR2 FQGNSA. The CDR3 has 11 amino acids. The CDR3 nucleotides read TGTGCCAGCAGCCTCCGCGTAGGCTACACCTTC. Translating it yields CASSLRVGYTF.

The V call is TRBV6-1, the J call TRBJ2-2, with 9 bases fitting TRBD1. V lost 7 bases to trimming and J lost 2 bases; unmatched junction nucleotides: 5. The CDR3 spans 15 residues. The V gene's germline CDR1 is MNHNS and CDR2 SASEGT. In nucleotides, the CDR3 is TGTGCCAGCACGGGACAGGGACTTAACACCGGGGAGCTGTTTTTT. Translation: CASTGQGLNTGELFF.

The chain recombines TRBV7-2 with TRBJ2-3; D unclear. This CDR3 is built from 14 residues. V lost 2 bases and J lost 3, with 9 bases in between. CDR1 and CDR2 from the germline V gene are SGHTA and FQGNSA. The CDR3 protein is CASSLPIKTDTQYF. In nucleotides, the CDR3 is TGTGCCAGCAGCTTACCTATTAAGACAGATACGCAGTATTTT.

The J gene is TRBJ2-3, the V gene TRBV27, with 12 bases identical to TRBD2. V dropped 2 bases and J dropped 0; count of bases not matched to a gene: 3. The CDR3 is 17 amino acids. CDR1 is MNHEY, CDR2 SMNVEV, per germline (reference sequence). Here the CDR3 reads CASSLGGLAGSTDTQYF. Here the CDR3 DNA reads TGTGCCAGCAGTTTAGGAGGACTAGCGGGAAGCACAGATACGCAGTATTTT.

V and J are TRBV7-9 and TRBJ1-5; 9 bases are shared with TRBD1. CDR1 is SEHNR and CDR2 is FQNEAQ in the germline V gene (reference sequence). CDR3 length: 15 residues. The V segment lost 5 bases and the J segment 3 bases; nucleotides outside the gene matches: 5. CDR3 coding DNA: TGTGCCAGCAGCCGCACAGGGGGCTACAATCAGCCCCAGCATTTT. Amino acids: CASSRTGGYNQPQHF.

The CDR3: CASSLGSSGISYEQYF. The CDR3 bases are TGTGCCAGCAGCTTAGGATCTAGCGGGATATCCTACGAGCAGTACTTC. The V gene is TRBV7-2, the J gene TRBJ2-7; 9 bases are a match to TRBD2. This CDR3 is built from 16 residues. Germline V lookup: CDR1 SGHTA, CDR2 FQGNSA. The V segment lost 1 base and the J segment 1 base; nucleotides outside the gene matches: 5.

V gene TRBV9 combines with J gene TRBJ2-2; D might be TRBD1 (6 bases). The V gene's germline CDR1 is SGDLS and CDR2 YYNGEE. The V end lost 0 bases, the J end lost 4 bases, and 10 bases lay between the germline ends. This CDR3 region has 15 residues. DNA for the CDR3: TGTGCCAGCAGCGTAGACAGGGCAGGCACCGGGGAGCTGTTTTTT. Translating it yields CASSVDRAGTGELFF. The variable domain in full, completed from reference TRBV9 and TRBJ2-2, reads DSGVTQTPKHLITATGQRVTLRCSPRSGDLSVYWYQQSLDQGLQFLIQYYNGEERAKGNILERFSAQQFPDLHSELNLSSLELGDSALYFCASSVDRAGTGELFFGEGSRLTVL.

This clone was counted only a few times. The chain employs TRBV5-6 and TRBJ1-6, with D unresolved. This CDR3 is built from 16 residues. CDR1 is SGHDT and CDR2 is YYEEEE in the germline V gene. V lost 1 base, J lost 0 bases, and 8 bases lay in between. CDR3 residues: CASSLMGSSYNSPLHF. Here the CDR3 DNA reads TGTGCCAGCAGCTTGATGGGGAGCTCCTATAATTCACCCCTCCACTTT.

The chain combines TRBV9 with TRBJ1-2; possible D gene TRBD1, 5 bases. The CDR3 consists of 18 residues. The germline V gene has CDR1 SGDLS and CDR2 YYNGEE. Trimming removed 0 bases from V and 5 bases from J, with 23 bases in between. The CDR3 sequence is CASSVAPSTRTGAYGYTF. In nucleotides, the CDR3 is TGTGCCAGCAGCGTAGCGCCCAGTACACGCACTGGGGCTTATGGCTACACCTTC.

V gene TRBV30 combines with J gene TRBJ2-3; D is uncertain. Germline V gives CDR1 GTSNPN, CDR2 SVGIG (reference sequence). CDR3 size: 16 residues. V lost 1 base to trimming and J lost 0 bases, with 14 bases between them. CDR3 DNA: TGTGCCTGGAGTGGTAGGTCAGGCTATAGCACAGATACGCAGTATTTT. Amino acid sequence: CAWSGRSGYSTDTQYF.

This clone was picked up one time. The chain has TRBV29-1 and TRBJ2-2; possible D gene TRBD2, 6 bases. V lost 6 bases, J lost 5 bases, and 13 bases lay in between. The germline V gene has CDR1 SQVTM and CDR2 ANQGSEA. The CDR3 has 13 amino acids. The CDR3, as DNA: TGCAGCGTCGAGCGGGTGCTTACCGGGGAGCTGTTTTTT. Protein product: CSVERVLTGELFF.

The chain uses TRBV11-3 and TRBJ2-1; 8 bases line up with TRBD1. Germline V CDR1 and CDR2: SGHNT, YENEEA. CDR3 length: 17 residues. Losses at the gene ends were 1 base for V and 5 bases for J; bases not matched to a gene: 10. For the CDR3, the DNA is TGTGCCAGCAGCTTAGGTTATGGAGACAGGGGAGACAATGAGCAGTTCTTC. Protein product: CASSLGYGDRGDNEQFF.

This chain uses TRBV11-3 with TRBJ1-1, with a weak D call TRBD1 (5 bases). CDR3 size: 13 residues. V gave up 2 bases and J gave up 5 bases, with 9 bases separating them. Per the germline V gene, CDR1 is SGHNT and CDR2 is YENEEA. CDR3 amino acids: CASSLQGSTEAFF. The CDR3 nucleotides are TGTGCCAGCAGCTTACAGGGTTCAACTGAAGCTTTCTTT.

The chain has TRBV6-1 and TRBJ1-5; tentative D call: TRBD1 (6 bases). Per germline, CDR1 MNHNS and CDR2 SASEGT. The CDR3 runs 15 residues. V lost 5 bases and J 6 bases, leaving 17 bases between the germline ends. DNA for the CDR3: TGTGCCAGCAGTAACCAACAGGGTAGGGGTCAGCCCCAGCATTTT. Protein sequence: CASSNQQGRGQPQHF.

The gene calls are TRBV28 and TRBJ2-3; possible D gene TRBD2, 5 bases. The CDR3 has 15 residues. The V end was cut by 5 bases, the J end by 4 bases, with 16 bases between. Germline V gives CDR1 MDHEN, CDR2 SYDVKM. CDR3 in amino acids: CASSLTGVGSDTQYF. The DNA of the CDR3 is TGTGCCAGCAGTCTGACCGGGGTGGGCTCAGATACGCAGTATTTT.

The rearrangement links TRBV7-2 to TRBJ1-2, with TRBD1 matching over 10 bases. CDR3 length: 16 amino acids. J lost 8 bases, V lost 5 bases, and 14 bases had no gene match. In germline, CDR1 is SGHTA, CDR2 FQGNSA. CDR3 loop: CASSPPGTGALWGYTF. Here the CDR3 DNA reads TGTGCCAGCAGCCCCCCCGGGACAGGGGCCCTTTGGGGCTACACCTTC.

This clone was counted a few times. The chain employs TRBV28 and TRBJ2-7, with a tentative D call TRBD2 (5 bases). In germline, CDR1 is MDHEN, CDR2 SYDVKM. This CDR3 is built from 14 residues. V lost 10 bases, J lost 3 bases, and 19 bases lay in between. The CDR3 DNA reads TGTGCCACCGACGGGGTGGCTAGCAGCTACGAGCAGTACTTC. This codes for CATDGVASSYEQYF.

The CDR3 sequence: CASSPNGQRYYGYTF. Here the CDR3 DNA reads TGTGCCAGCAGCCCCAACGGACAGCGATACTATGGCTACACCTTC. The chain carries TRBV14 and TRBJ1-2; D possibly corresponds to TRBD1 (6 bases). Germline CDR1 and CDR2: SGHDN and FVKESK. The ends were cut back, 4 bases at V and 3 bases at J, with 15 bases in the middle. The CDR3 has 15 amino acids.

The CDR3 region is CAWGPGLVVYEQYF. DNA of the CDR3: TGTGCCTGGGGACCGGGACTAGTAGTCTACGAGCAGTACTTC. The rearrangement links TRBV30 to TRBJ2-7; 8 bases match TRBD2. This CDR3 is built from 14 residues. The J segment lost 3 bases and the V segment lost 5 bases, leaving 9 bases of the junction unmatched. Per germline, CDR1 GTSNPN and CDR2 SVGIG (reference sequence).

The chain couples TRBV5-1 to TRBJ2-7; D may be TRBD1 (6 bases). This CDR3 contains 13 residues. Trimming shortened V by 4 bases and J by 2 bases, and 10 bases separated the two germline ends. Per the germline V gene, CDR1 is SGHRS and CDR2 is YFSETQ. The DNA for the CDR3 is TGCGCCAGCAGCGTAGGACAGACCTACGAGCAGTACTTC. Amino acid sequence: CASSVGQTYEQYF.

This chain links TRBV9 with TRBJ1-2, with TRBD1 identical over 9 bases. Looked up from germline, CDR1 is SGDLS and CDR2 is YYNGEE. V lost 0 bases, J lost 1 base, and 1 base stayed unmatched. CDR3 size: 15 residues. The CDR3 loop reads CASSVEGQGNYGYTF. The CDR3 nucleotides read TGTGCCAGCAGCGTAGAGGGACAGGGTAACTATGGCTACACCTTC.

The chain has TRBV5-6 and TRBJ1-2; D is undetermined. CDR3 length: 13 residues. Looked up from germline, CDR1 is SGHDT and CDR2 is YYEEEE. The V end lost 4 bases, the J end lost 5 bases, and 12 bases lay between the germline ends. The CDR3 is CASSPGTEYGYTF. The CDR3 nucleotides are TGTGCCAGCAGCCCTGGAACAGAATATGGCTACACCTTC.